One and the same sample provided the 13 T cell receptor beta chains below, sequenced in a study of T-cell memory formation after mild COVID-19. MiXCR, run by TCRdb on the 5' RACE reads, gives a single entry per CDR3 protein. The profile covers fewer than 500,000 distinct CDR3 sequences, with 20% to 25% appearing a single time and around 12% taken by the ten largest. The sequencing sample was made of PBMCs or a T cell subset sorted from them (not recorded which). The origin of the receptors is an adult woman who had mild COVID-19 (a few samples of this study predate the infection). Cell type and time point are not known.

This chain joins TRBV27 and TRBJ2-5; D might be TRBD1 (5 bases). V dropped 6 bases and J dropped 2 bases, with 16 bases sitting between them. The CDR3 has 15 amino acids. Germline V lookup: CDR1 MNHEY, CDR2 SMNVEV (reference sequence). CDR3 bases: TGTGCCAGCAGAAGGTTGGGAACAGGACAAGAGACCCAGTACTTC. Its translation: CASRRLGTGQETQYF.

The chain carries TRBV12-3 or TRBV12-4 and TRBJ1-2; 10 bases align to TRBD1. V lost 6 bases to trimming and J lost 4 bases; unmatched junction nucleotides: 8. The CDR3 contains 15 residues. The CDR3 DNA follows: TGTGCCAGCAGCCTAGGACAGGGGGTAATCTATGGCTACACCTTC. This sequence encodes CASSLGQGVIYGYTF.

The chain couples TRBV6-2 or TRBV6-3 to TRBJ1-1; D possibly corresponds to TRBD1 (5 bases). V was clipped by 7 bases and J by 0 bases, with 9 bases between them. CDR1 MNHEY and CDR2 SVGEGT come from the germline V gene. The CDR3 length is 13 residues. The CDR3 spells CASTGDLNTEAFF. The CDR3 region has the DNA TGTGCCAGCACGGGGGACTTGAACACTGAAGCTTTCTTT.

The chain recombines TRBV7-6 with TRBJ2-3; 7 bases agree with TRBD2. Unmatched junction bases numbered 5, after V lost 0 bases and J lost 2 bases. CDR3 length equals 16 residues. Germline V gene sequence: CDR1 SGHVS, CDR2 FNYEAQ. CDR3 region: CASSLAGSGNTDTQYF. CDR3 DNA sequence: TGTGCCAGCAGCTTAGCCGGCAGCGGGAACACAGATACGCAGTATTTT.

This chain connects TRBV12-3 or TRBV12-4 to TRBJ2-2; 9 nucleotides line up with TRBD1. J was trimmed by 4 bases and V by 7 bases; bases with no gene match: 10. The CDR3 consists of 16 residues. Here the CDR3 reads CASTLQGALITGELFF. CDR3 nucleotide sequence: TGTGCCAGCACCCTACAGGGGGCGTTGATCACCGGGGAGCTGTTTTTT.

This clonotype was detected many times. The chain uses TRBV5-1 and TRBJ2-2; D possibly corresponds to TRBD2 (5 bases). Germline V gene sequence: CDR1 SGHRS, CDR2 YFSETQ. This CDR3 has 14 amino acids. V dropped 4 bases and J dropped 2 bases, with 9 bases sitting between them. CDR3 loop: CASSLASNTGELFF. The DNA for the CDR3 is TGCGCCAGCAGCCTAGCTAGTAACACCGGGGAGCTGTTTTTT. Supplemented by reference TRBV5-1 and TRBJ2-2, the full variable domain reads KAGVTQTPRYLIKTRGQQVTLSCSPISGHRSVSWYQQTPGQGLQFLFEYFSETQRNKGNFPGRFSGRQFSNSRSEMNVSTLELGDSALYLCASSLASNTGELFFGEGSRLTVL.

This clonotype was seen a handful of times. The chain uses TRBV2 and TRBJ1-1, with TRBD1 matching 7 bases. This CDR3 comprises 13 residues. Germline lookup yields CDR1 SNHLY and CDR2 FYNNEI. Trimming took 10 bases from V and 2 from J; bases not matched to a gene: 7. Here the CDR3 reads CATLRQGNTEAFF. The DNA for the CDR3 is TGTGCCACCCTTCGACAGGGAAACACTGAAGCTTTCTTT.

This clonotype was counted a few times. The J gene is TRBJ2-3, the V gene TRBV18; 8 bases fit TRBD1. Trimming removed 2 bases from V and 2 bases from J; junction bases left unmatched: 6. The CDR3 sequence is 16 residues long. Germline V gene data show CDR1 as KGHSH and CDR2 as LQKENI. The CDR3 DNA follows: TGTGCCAGCTCACCAAGTACAGGGGGAACCACAGATACGCAGTATTTT. It is translated as CASSPSTGGTTDTQYF.

This chain joins TRBV6-4 and TRBJ2-1, with 14 bases matching TRBD2. The CDR3 runs to 15 residues. CDR1 and CDR2 (germline): MRHNA, SNTAGT. Trimming took 4 bases from V and 7 from J; bases not matched to a gene: 3. CDR3 region: CASSVWTSGRNEQFF. The CDR3 bases are TGTGCCAGCAGTGTATGGACTAGCGGGAGGAATGAGCAGTTCTTC.

The sample holds a few counts of this clonotype. The chain carries TRBV10-3 and TRBJ1-3, with D possibly being TRBD1 (5 bases). Germline-derived CDR1 and CDR2 are ENHRY and SYGVKD. This CDR3 comprises 16 residues. Trimming removed 6 bases from V and 0 bases from J, with 15 bases in between. The CDR3 reads CAIREPGGTSGNTIYF. In DNA, the CDR3 is TGTGCCATCAGGGAGCCGGGGGGGACCTCTGGAAACACCATATATTTT.

As DNA, the CDR3 is TGTGCCAGCAGGGGACTAGCGGGAGGCTCAGTCTACGAGCAGTACTTC. This encodes CASRGLAGGSVYEQYF. The J gene is TRBJ2-7, the V gene TRBV6-1; 15 positions match TRBD2. The V and J ends lost 6 bases and 3 bases, in that order; junction bases with no gene match: 6. The CDR3 is 16 amino acids. Germline lookup yields CDR1 MNHNS and CDR2 SASEGT.

This clonotype occurred a few times. This chain joins TRBV2 and TRBJ2-1, with D hard to call. The germline V gene has CDR1 SNHLY and CDR2 FYNNEI. V was clipped by 0 bases and J by 7 bases, with 22 bases between them. The CDR3 length is 18 residues. Here the CDR3 DNA reads TGTGCCAGCAGTGAAGCCGGATACACCAACCGAGTGCGGAATGAGCAGTTCTTC. Translating it yields CASSEAGYTNRVRNEQFF.

The rearrangement uses TRBV20-1 and TRBJ1-1, with unresolved D. CDR3 size: 12 residues. Germline CDR1 reads DFQATT; CDR2 reads SNEGSKA (reference sequence). Trimming pared 5 bases from V and 1 base from J, leaving 8 bases between. In nucleotides, the CDR3 is TGCAGTGCTTCCGTGGGGAACACTGAAGCTTTCTTT. Amino acids: CSASVGNTEAFF.